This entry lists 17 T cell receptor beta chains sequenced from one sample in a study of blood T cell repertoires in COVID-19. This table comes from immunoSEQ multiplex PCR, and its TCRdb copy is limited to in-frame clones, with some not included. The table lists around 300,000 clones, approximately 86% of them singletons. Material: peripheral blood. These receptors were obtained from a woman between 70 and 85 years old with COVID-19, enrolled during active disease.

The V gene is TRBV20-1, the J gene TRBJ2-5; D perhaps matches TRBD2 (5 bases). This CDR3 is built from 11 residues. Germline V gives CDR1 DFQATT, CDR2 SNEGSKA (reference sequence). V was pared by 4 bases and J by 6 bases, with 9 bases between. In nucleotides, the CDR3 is TGCAGTGCTATCGGAGGCAAGACCCAGTACTTC. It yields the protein CSAIGGKTQYF.

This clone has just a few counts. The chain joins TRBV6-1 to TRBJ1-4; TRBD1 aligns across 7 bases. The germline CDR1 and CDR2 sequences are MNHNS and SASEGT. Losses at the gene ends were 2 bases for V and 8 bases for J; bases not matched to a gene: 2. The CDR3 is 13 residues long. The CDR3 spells CASSERGREKLFF. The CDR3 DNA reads TGTGCCAGCAGTGAAAGGGGGCGGGAAAAACTGTTTTTT.

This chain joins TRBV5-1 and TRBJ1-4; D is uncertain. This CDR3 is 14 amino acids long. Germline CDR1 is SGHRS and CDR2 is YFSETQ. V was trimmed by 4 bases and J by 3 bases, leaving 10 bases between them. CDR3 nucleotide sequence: TGCGCCAGCAGCCCATCGAGCTCTAATGAAAAACTGTTTTTT. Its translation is CASSPSSSNEKLFF.

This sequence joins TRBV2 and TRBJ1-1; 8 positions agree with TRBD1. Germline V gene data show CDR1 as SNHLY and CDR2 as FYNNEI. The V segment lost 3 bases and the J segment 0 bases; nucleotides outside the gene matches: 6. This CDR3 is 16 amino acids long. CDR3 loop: CASSDSRDRLNTEAFF. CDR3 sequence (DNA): TGTGCCAGCAGTGATTCCCGGGACAGGCTGAACACTGAAGCTTTCTTT.

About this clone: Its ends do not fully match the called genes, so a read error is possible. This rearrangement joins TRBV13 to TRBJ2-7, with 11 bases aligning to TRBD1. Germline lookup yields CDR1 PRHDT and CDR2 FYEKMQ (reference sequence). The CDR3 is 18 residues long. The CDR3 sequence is CASSLGTLWTGGIHEQYF. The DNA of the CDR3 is TGTGCCAGCAGTTTAGGTACCCTTTGGACAGGGGGCATCCACGAGCAGTACTTC.

The DNA for the CDR3 is TGTGCCAGCAGGCTAATCGGTCAGCCCCAGCATTTT. Translated, it gives CASRLIGQPQHF. The V call is TRBV28, the J call TRBJ1-5, with unresolved D. This CDR3 region has 12 residues. Germline CDR1 reads MDHEN; CDR2 reads SYDVKM. V gave up 6 bases and J gave up 6 bases, with 9 bases separating them. The entire variable domain, with the rest obtained from reference TRBV28 and TRBJ1-5, is as follows: DVKVTQSSRYLVKRTGEKVFLECVQDMDHENMFWYRQDPGLGLRLIYFSYDVKMKEKGDIPEGYSVSREKKERFSLILESASTNQTSMYLCASRLIGQPQHFGDGTRLSIL.

CDR3 bases: TGCGCCAGCAGCTCCCCCAGGGGGCCGGGACTAGCGGTCACAGATACGCAGTATTTT. It is translated as CASSSPRGPGLAVTDTQYF. This sequence joins TRBV4-3 and TRBJ2-3, with 11 positions matching TRBD2. Germline CDR1 is LGHNA and CDR2 is YSLEER. Unmatched junction bases numbered 15, after V lost 5 bases and J lost 2 bases. This CDR3 region has 19 residues.

CDR3: CASSLEPSGAYEQYF. The CDR3, as DNA: TGTGCCAGCAGCTTGGAGCCTAGCGGGGCCTACGAGCAGTACTTC. The V and J genes are TRBV5-8 and TRBJ2-7; 9 positions agree with TRBD2. Germline lookup yields CDR1 SGHTS and CDR2 YDEGEE. V shed 0 bases and J 2 bases; nucleotides not matched to a gene: 3. This CDR3 region has 15 residues.

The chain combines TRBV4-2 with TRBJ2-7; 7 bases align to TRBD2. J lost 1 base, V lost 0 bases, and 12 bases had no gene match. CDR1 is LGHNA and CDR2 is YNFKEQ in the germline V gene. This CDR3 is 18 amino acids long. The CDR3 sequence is CASSQDMLVASGSYEQYF. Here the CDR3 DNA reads TGTGCCAGCAGCCAAGATATGTTAGTCGCTAGCGGATCCTACGAGCAGTACTTC.

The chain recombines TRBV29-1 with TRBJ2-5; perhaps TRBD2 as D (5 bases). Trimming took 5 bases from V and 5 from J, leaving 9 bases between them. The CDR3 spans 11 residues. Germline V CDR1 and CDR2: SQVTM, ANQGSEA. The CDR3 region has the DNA TGCAGCGTTCTCCCGGGGGAGACCCAGTACTTC. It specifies CSVLPGETQYF.

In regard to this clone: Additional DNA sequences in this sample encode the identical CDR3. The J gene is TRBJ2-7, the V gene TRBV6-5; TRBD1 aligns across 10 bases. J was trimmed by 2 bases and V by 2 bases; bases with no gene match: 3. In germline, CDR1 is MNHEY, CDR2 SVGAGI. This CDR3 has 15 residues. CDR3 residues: CASSYRDRGPYEQYF. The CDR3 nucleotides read TGTGCCAGCAGTTACCGGGACAGGGGCCCCTACGAGCAGTACTTC.

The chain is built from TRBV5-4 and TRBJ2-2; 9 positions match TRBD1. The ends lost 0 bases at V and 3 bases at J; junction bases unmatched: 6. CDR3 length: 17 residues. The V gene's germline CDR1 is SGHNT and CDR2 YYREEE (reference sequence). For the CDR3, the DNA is TGTGCCAGCAGCTTGGCTCGGGGACAGGGAGACACCGGGGAGCTGTTTTTT. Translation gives CASSLARGQGDTGELFF. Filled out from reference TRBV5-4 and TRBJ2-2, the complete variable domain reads ETGVTQSPTHLIKTRGQQVTLRCSSQSGHNTVSWYQQALGQGPQFIFQYYREEENGRGNFPPRFSGLQFPNYSSELNVNALELDDSALYLCASSLARGQGDTGELFFGEGSRLTVL.

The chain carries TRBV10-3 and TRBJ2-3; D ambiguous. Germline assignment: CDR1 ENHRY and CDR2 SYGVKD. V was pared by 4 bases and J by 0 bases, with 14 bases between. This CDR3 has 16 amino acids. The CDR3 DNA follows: TGTGCCATCAGTGTCGGAGACTTACTCAGCACAGATACGCAGTATTTT. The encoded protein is CAISVGDLLSTDTQYF.

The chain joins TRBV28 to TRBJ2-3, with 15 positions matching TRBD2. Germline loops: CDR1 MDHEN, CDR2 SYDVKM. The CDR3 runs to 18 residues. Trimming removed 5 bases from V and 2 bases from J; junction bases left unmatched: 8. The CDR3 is CASSPGTSGGFFTDTQYF. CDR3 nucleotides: TGTGCCAGCAGTCCCGGGACTAGCGGGGGGTTTTTCACAGATACGCAGTATTTT.

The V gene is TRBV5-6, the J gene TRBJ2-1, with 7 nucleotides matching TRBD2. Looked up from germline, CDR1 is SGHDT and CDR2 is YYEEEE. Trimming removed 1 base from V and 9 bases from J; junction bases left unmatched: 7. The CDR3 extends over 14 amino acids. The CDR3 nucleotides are TGTGCCAGCAGCTTGAGCGGAACGGGGGGTGAGCAGTTCTTC. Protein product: CASSLSGTGGEQFF.

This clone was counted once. The CDR3 sequence: CASSPPGGELFF. The CDR3 DNA sequence: TGTGCCAGCAGCCCCCCGGGAGGGGAGCTGTTTTTT. This chain uses TRBV28 with TRBJ2-2; a weak D match, TRBD2 (5 bases). This CDR3 spans 12 amino acids. The ends were cut back, 6 bases at V and 8 bases at J, with 10 bases in the middle. Germline CDR1 reads MDHEN; CDR2 reads SYDVKM.

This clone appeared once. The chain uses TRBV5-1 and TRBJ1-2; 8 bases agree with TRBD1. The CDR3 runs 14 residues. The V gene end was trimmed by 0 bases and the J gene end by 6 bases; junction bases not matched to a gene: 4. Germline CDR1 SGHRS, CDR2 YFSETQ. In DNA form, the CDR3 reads TGCGCCAGCAGCTTGGATAACAGGGGGAATGGCTACACCTTC. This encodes CASSLDNRGNGYTF. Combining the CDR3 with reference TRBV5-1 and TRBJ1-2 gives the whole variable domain KAGVTQTPRYLIKTRGQQVTLSCSPISGHRSVSWYQQTPGQGLQFLFEYFSETQRNKGNFPGRFSGRQFSNSRSEMNVSTLELGDSALYLCASSLDNRGNGYTFGSGTRLTVV.